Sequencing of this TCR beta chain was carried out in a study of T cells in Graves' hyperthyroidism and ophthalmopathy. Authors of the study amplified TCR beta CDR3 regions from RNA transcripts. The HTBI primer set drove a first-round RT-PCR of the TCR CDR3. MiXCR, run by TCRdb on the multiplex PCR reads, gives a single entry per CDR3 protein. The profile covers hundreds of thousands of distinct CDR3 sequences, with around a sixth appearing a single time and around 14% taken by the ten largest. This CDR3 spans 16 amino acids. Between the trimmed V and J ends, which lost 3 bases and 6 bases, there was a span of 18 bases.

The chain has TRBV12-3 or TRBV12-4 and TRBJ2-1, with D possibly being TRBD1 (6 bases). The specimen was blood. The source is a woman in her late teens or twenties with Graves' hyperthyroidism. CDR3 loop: CASSFSLQGPSNEQFF. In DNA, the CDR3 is TGTGCCAGCAGTTTTTCCCTCCAGGGGCCATCCAATGAGCAGTTCTTC.